This T cell receptor (beta chain) came from a study of shared clonotypes between healthy human individuals. The wider study: Contributing individuals were a couple of females and three males aged 18 to 49.

Selected positively for CCR7 and CD45RO-negative, naive CD8 cells excluded terminally differentiated effector memory CD45RA+ cells. TCRdb's copy holds only in-frame clones and misses some; the assay was immunoSEQ multiplex PCR. The sample includes hundreds of thousands of clones, 98% of them seen just once. CDR1 MNHEY and CDR2 SVGAGI come from the germline V gene. V gave up 2 bases and J gave up 10 bases; unmatched junction bases: 2. The CDR3 has 12 amino acids. Sequencing used naive CD8+ T cells sorted from blood. The gene calls are TRBV6-5 and TRBJ1-1; the match to TRBD1 covers 9 bases. This TCR derives from a man aged 25-45 years in good health. CDR3 sequence: CASSYLGQGAFF. The DNA of the CDR3 is TGTGCCAGCAGTTACCTGGGACAGGGAGCTTTCTTT.